This T cell receptor beta chain comes out of a study of T-cell memory formation after mild COVID-19 (dated by TCRdb to 2020 to 2023). At the level of the whole study: TCR sequence clusters from the two donors were largely donor specific. Two young, previously healthy adult volunteers made up the cohort, one male and one female. In a couple of donors, T-cell clones that expanded and contracted after mild COVID-19 were tracked by sequencing TCRalpha and TCRbeta repertoires over time. The full study reports these points: Contracting CD4+ clones were found mainly in CM and EM memory subsets, while CD8+ clones were enriched in EMRA. From day 15 to 85, contracting clones showed balanced CD4/CD8 phenotypes, whereas a second wave of clones that expanded from day 15 to 37 leaned towards CD4+. The study covered only a couple of mild cases, and larger cohorts including severe cases with pre-infection samples were considered necessary. Some responding clones were detected in pre-infection memory, which suggested that pre-existing cross-reactive memory T cells had joined the SARS-CoV-2 response. Whether the second-wave clones peaking on day 37 were SARS-CoV-2 specific was not confirmed.

For sequencing, an Illumina NovaSeq 6000 was employed. cDNA libraries for TCRalpha and TCRbeta were prepared by 5'RACE using constant-segment primers, with sample barcodes and unique molecular identifiers added. Trizol reagent was used to extract RNA from every sample. Libraries were amplified in two PCR steps, with a second sample barcode and Illumina TruSeq adapters added in the second step. Libraries were sequenced on an Illumina NovaSeq with 2 x 150 bp paired-end reads. Concerning the study's data processing: Reads were demultiplexed and collapsed into UMI-guided consensus sequences with migec v1.2.7. With mixcr v2.1.11, UMI consensuses were aligned to TRA and TRB V and J templates and assembled into clonotypes. Expanded or contracted clonotypes were those called significant by both edgeR and NoisET, with noise models trained on biological replicates. For edgeR calls, a false discovery rate-adjusted p below 0.01 and a log2 fold-change threshold of 1 were applied. PCA with hierarchical clustering of max-normalized trajectories of the 1000 most abundant clonotypes was used as exploratory dynamics analysis. The CD4 or CD8 phenotype of responding clones was assigned using the separately sequenced CD4+ and CD8+ repertoires. TCRdb passed the public sequencing reads through fastp at Q25 and MiXCR, retaining productive beta sequences. Rows matching on CDR3 protein sequence are summarized as one entry with the most common DNA and genes. The V and J calls here are based on TCRdb, not the publication. The sample table holds 350,000 to 500,000 distinct CDR3 sequences, of which more than 20% were seen once. The ten largest make up about an eighth of the sample.

On this clonotype itself: Its antigen is not yet known. Base quality data are lacking; no much larger clone is found one base away.

Ficoll-Paque density gradient centrifugation was the method used to isolate PBMCs. Inclusive of the bounding cysteine and phenylalanine, the CDR3 is 15 residues long. Just CDR3 DNA is preserved here, 45 bases in frame from base 1. At the junction V is shortened by 1 base and J by 5 bases, with 16 bases in between. CDR1 and CDR2 are read off the germline V gene as SGHRS and YFSETQ. The chain employs TRBV5-1 and TRBJ2-7; the D segment may tentatively be TRBD1 or TRBD2, each giving 5 matched bases. The source of this sequence is an adult woman who had mild COVID-19 (a few samples of this study predate the infection). The sample titles of this study are shuffled in the database, so cell type and time point are left out; the donor was told from shared clones. Sequenced sample: PBMCs or a T cell subset sorted from them (not recorded which). The nucleotide sequence reads TGCGCCAGCAGCTTGACGGGGCCGGGTAACCACGAGCAGTACTTC. Translated, this is CASSLTGPGNHEQYF.